This T cell receptor beta chain was sequenced during a study of blood T cell repertoires in COVID-19. Looked up from germline, CDR1 is KGHDR and CDR2 is SFDVKD. This CDR3 has 17 amino acids. J lost 10 bases, V lost 5 bases, and 15 bases had no gene match. Participant-reported clinical history was the basis for cohort assignment. Only in-frame clones appear in the TCRdb table, and some are missing; sequencing was by immunoSEQ multiplex PCR. The repertoire holds about 190,000 clones, with around 80% as singletons. Sequencing was carried out using PBMCs or T cells enriched from blood (not recorded which). The clonotype originates from a woman between 50 and 59 years old who had recovered from COVID-19. This chain links TRBV24-1 with TRBJ2-1; 11 bases are a match to TRBD2. The CDR3 bases are TGTGCCACCAGTGGAGTTTGGGGGACTAGCGGTAACGGGGAGCAGTTCTTC. The encoded protein is CATSGVWGTSGNGEQFF.